The rows below give T cell receptor beta chains drawn from one sample of a study of Ad26.COV2.S vaccination and SARS-CoV-2 variants. Clones were sequenced by immunoSEQ multiplex PCR, and TCRdb holds only the in-frame ones, with some missing. The repertoire includes some 480,000 clones, 87% of them detected once, and roughly 12% sits in the top ten. The starting material was peripheral blood, obtained in a trial of Ad26.COV2.S vaccine versus placebo. These receptors came from a person aged 18-65 years who received the Ad26.COV2.S COVID-19 vaccine or a placebo. Both conserved end residues are part of each CDR3. A D gene is named only where the DNA matches it firmly. Part of the rows lack a size; the others show once, few, many or a class for expanded clones.

V gene: TRBV28; D gene: TRBD1; J gene: TRBJ2-3; clone size: NA; CDR3 protein: CASSYYDRVRDTQYF; CDR3 DNA: TGTGCCAGCAGTTACTACGACAGGGTTCGTGATACGCAGTATTTT
V gene: TRBV9; D gene: TRBD2; J gene: TRBJ2-2; clone size: NA; CDR3 protein: CASSAGLGGGVTGELFF; CDR3 DNA: TGTGCCAGCAGCGCAGGACTAGGCGGAGGGGTTACCGGGGAGCTGTTTTTT
V gene: TRBV5-4; D gene: NA; J gene: TRBJ1-2; clone size: NA; CDR3 protein: CASIPEQNYGYTF; CDR3 DNA: TGTGCCAGCATACCTGAGCAGAACTATGGCTACACCTTC
V gene: TRBV16; D gene: NA; J gene: TRBJ1-5; clone size: NA; CDR3 protein: CASSQGSYQPQHF; CDR3 DNA: TGTGCCAGCAGCCAAGGGAGCTATCAGCCCCAGCATTTT
V gene: TRBV19; D gene: NA; J gene: TRBJ1-3; clone size: few; CDR3 protein: CASRETGQNSGNTIYF; CDR3 DNA: TGTGCCAGTAGGGAGACGGGACAAAACTCTGGAAACACCATATATTTT
V gene: TRBV15; D gene: TRBD2; J gene: TRBJ2-1; clone size: NA; CDR3 protein: CATSREGLAAYNEQFF; CDR3 DNA: TGTGCCACCAGCAGAGAGGGACTAGCGGCATACAATGAGCAGTTCTTC
V gene: TRBV6-5; D gene: TRBD2; J gene: TRBJ2-1; clone size: NA; CDR3 protein: CASTTGTRNHNEQFF; CDR3 DNA: TGTGCCAGCACCACCGGGACTAGGAACCACAATGAGCAGTTCTTC
V gene: TRBV5-1; D gene: TRBD1; J gene: TRBJ2-1; clone size: NA; CDR3 protein: CASGFRDRGLYEQFF; CDR3 DNA: TGCGCCAGCGGATTCCGGGACAGGGGGTTATATGAGCAGTTCTTC
V gene: TRBV12-3/TRBV12-4; D gene: NA; J gene: TRBJ1-5; clone size: few; CDR3 protein: CASTLLGNQPQHF; CDR3 DNA: TGTGCCAGCACTTTGCTGGGCAATCAGCCCCAGCATTTT
V gene: TRBV5-4; D gene: TRBD1; J gene: TRBJ2-1; clone size: NA; CDR3 protein: CASSSAGTGAYNEQFF; CDR3 DNA: TGTGCCAGCAGCTCAGCCGGGACAGGGGCGTACAATGAGCAGTTCTTC
V gene: TRBV14; D gene: TRBD1; J gene: TRBJ1-2; clone size: NA; CDR3 protein: CASSQKQGAVYGYTF; CDR3 DNA: TGTGCCAGCAGCCAAAAACAGGGGGCAGTCTATGGCTACACCTTC
V gene: TRBV27; D gene: NA; J gene: TRBJ2-7; clone size: once; CDR3 protein: CASSLLSRAGTYYEQYF; CDR3 DNA: TGTGCCAGCAGTTTATTGTCCAGGGCAGGGACCTACTACGAGCAGTACTTC
V gene: TRBV19; D gene: NA; J gene: TRBJ2-3; clone size: few; CDR3 protein: CASSIGLGRTDTQYF; CDR3 DNA: TGTGCCAGTAGTATAGGACTTGGAAGGACAGATACGCAGTATTTT
V gene: TRBV24-1; D gene: NA; J gene: TRBJ2-5; clone size: NA; CDR3 protein: CASSRGRETQYF; CDR3 DNA: TGTGCCAGCAGTCGGGGAAGAGAGACCCAGTACTTC
V gene: TRBV29-1; D gene: NA; J gene: TRBJ2-1; clone size: once; CDR3 protein: CSVSSTYNEQFF; CDR3 DNA: TGCAGCGTCTCTAGCACTTACAATGAGCAGTTCTTC
V gene: TRBV14; D gene: TRBD1; J gene: TRBJ2-1; clone size: NA; CDR3 protein: CASSQVQGNAKNEQFF; CDR3 DNA: TGTGCCAGCAGCCAAGTACAGGGGAATGCAAAAAATGAGCAGTTCTTC
V gene: TRBV4-1; D gene: NA; J gene: TRBJ2-2; clone size: NA; CDR3 protein: CASSLFSGELFF; CDR3 DNA: TGCGCCAGCAGCCTCTTTTCCGGGGAGCTGTTTTTT
V gene: TRBV6-2/TRBV6-3; D gene: NA; J gene: TRBJ1-2; clone size: NA; CDR3 protein: CASSNGPYGYTF; CDR3 DNA: TGTGCCAGCAGTAATGGGCCCTATGGCTACACCTTC
V gene: TRBV9; D gene: TRBD2; J gene: TRBJ2-1; clone size: NA; CDR3 protein: CASSVFPGTSGSSYNEQFF; CDR3 DNA: TGTGCCAGCAGCGTTTTCCCCGGGACTAGCGGGAGCTCCTACAATGAGCAGTTCTTC
V gene: TRBV27; D gene: NA; J gene: TRBJ2-7; clone size: NA; CDR3 protein: CASSPYRVPFEQYF; CDR3 DNA: TGTGCCAGCAGTCCGTACCGGGTTCCGTTCGAGCAGTACTTC
V gene: TRBV5-1; D gene: NA; J gene: TRBJ1-3; clone size: NA; CDR3 protein: CASSLEGNSGNTIYF; CDR3 DNA: TGCGCCAGCAGCTTGGAAGGGAACTCTGGAAACACCATATATTTT
V gene: TRBV28; D gene: NA; J gene: TRBJ1-5; clone size: NA; CDR3 protein: CASSNSWEAQHF; CDR3 DNA: TGTGCCAGCAGTAATTCTTGGGAAGCCCAGCATTTT
V gene: TRBV14; D gene: TRBD2; J gene: TRBJ2-1; clone size: NA; CDR3 protein: CASSKVSGRALNEQFF; CDR3 DNA: TGTGCCAGCAGTAAAGTAAGCGGGAGGGCCCTTAATGAGCAGTTCTTC
V gene: TRBV7-9; D gene: NA; J gene: TRBJ1-2; clone size: NA; CDR3 protein: CASSLEATAHYGYTF; CDR3 DNA: TGTGCCAGCAGCTTAGAGGCGACAGCCCACTATGGCTACACCTTC
V gene: TRBV5-1; D gene: NA; J gene: TRBJ2-7; clone size: NA; CDR3 protein: CASSLRTSEQYF; CDR3 DNA: TGCGCCAGCAGCTTAAGAACCTCCGAGCAGTACTTC
V gene: TRBV11-2; D gene: NA; J gene: TRBJ1-3; clone size: NA; CDR3 protein: CASSLVTNSGNTIYF; CDR3 DNA: TGTGCCAGCAGCTTGGTAACGAACTCTGGAAACACCATATATTTT
V gene: TRBV6-6; D gene: TRBD2; J gene: TRBJ2-2; clone size: NA; CDR3 protein: CASSYSGGLAAGELFF; CDR3 DNA: TGTGCCAGCAGTTACTCGGGGGGACTAGCAGCCGGGGAGCTGTTTTTT
V gene: TRBV6-2/TRBV6-3; D gene: NA; J gene: TRBJ2-5; clone size: few; CDR3 protein: CASSYSPGGQETQYF; CDR3 DNA: TGTGCCAGCAGTTACTCTCCGGGTGGGCAAGAGACCCAGTACTTC
V gene: TRBV5-4; D gene: NA; J gene: TRBJ2-2; clone size: NA; CDR3 protein: CASQGSNTGELFF; CDR3 DNA: TGTGCCAGCCAGGGTTCGAACACCGGGGAGCTGTTTTTT
V gene: TRBV5-5; D gene: NA; J gene: TRBJ1-1; clone size: NA; CDR3 protein: CASSLGPGEDTEAFF; CDR3 DNA: TGTGCCAGCAGCTTGGGCCCAGGGGAGGACACTGAAGCTTTCTTT
V gene: TRBV27; D gene: TRBD2; J gene: TRBJ2-5; clone size: NA; CDR3 protein: CASSLSSGETQYF; CDR3 DNA: TGTGCCAGCAGTTTATCTAGCGGGGAGACCCAGTACTTC
V gene: TRBV7-9; D gene: TRBD2; J gene: TRBJ2-7; clone size: NA; CDR3 protein: CASSLYAGAGGPHEQYF; CDR3 DNA: TGTGCCAGCAGCTTATATGCGGGGGCGGGAGGGCCCCACGAGCAGTACTTC
V gene: TRBV29-1; D gene: TRBD2; J gene: TRBJ2-3; clone size: NA; CDR3 protein: CSVGRTSGSKDTQYF; CDR3 DNA: TGCAGCGTTGGAAGGACTAGCGGGAGTAAGGATACGCAGTATTTT
V gene: TRBV28; D gene: NA; J gene: TRBJ1-2; clone size: NA; CDR3 protein: CASSLQVNYGYTF; CDR3 DNA: TGTGCCAGCAGTTTGCAGGTTAACTATGGCTACACCTTC
V gene: TRBV10-1; D gene: NA; J gene: TRBJ2-5; clone size: NA; CDR3 protein: CAGLPRRAFSAETQYF; CDR3 DNA: TGCGCCGGCCTCCCACGCAGGGCTTTCTCCGCAGAGACCCAGTACTTC
V gene: TRBV14; D gene: TRBD1; J gene: TRBJ2-3; clone size: NA; CDR3 protein: CASSTRTGGTDTQYF; CDR3 DNA: TGTGCCAGCAGCACCCGGACAGGGGGCACAGATACGCAGTATTTT
V gene: TRBV19; D gene: TRBD2; J gene: TRBJ2-7; clone size: NA; CDR3 protein: CASSTPGLAGVYEQYF; CDR3 DNA: TGTGCCAGTAGTACCCCAGGACTAGCGGGAGTCTACGAGCAGTACTTC